These 13 T cell receptor beta chains were sequenced from one sample in a study of Graves' ophthalmopathy and Graves' hyperthyroidism. Investigators amplified TCR beta CDR3 regions from RNA transcripts. The first round was an RT-PCR with HTBI primers, and the second round was a multiplex PCR. MiXCR, run by TCRdb on the multiplex PCR reads, gives a single entry per CDR3 protein. The data contain about 1.1 million distinct CDR3 sequences, 35% to 40% of them seen just once; the ten biggest clones take up 11%. Material for sequencing was peripheral blood or thyroid tissue (not recorded which). The receptors here all came from an adult man with Graves' hyperthyroidism.

This clonotype was found many times. V gene TRBV20-1 combines with J gene TRBJ1-1; 7 positions match TRBD1. J gave up 1 base and V 1 base, and 3 bases lay outside the gene matches. The CDR3 sequence is 14 residues long. Germline CDR1 and CDR2: DFQATT and SNEGSKA (reference sequence). CDR3 loop: CSARGQGPNTEAFF. CDR3 DNA: TGCAGTGCTAGAGGACAGGGCCCGAACACTGAAGCTTTCTTT.

This clonotype appeared many times. V usage is TRBV29-1 and J usage is TRBJ1-4, with 12 bases aligning to TRBD1. V trimming: 0 bases; J trimming: 8 bases; junction bases outside the gene matches: 1. This CDR3 is 14 amino acids long. Germline CDR1 SQVTM, CDR2 ANQGSEA. The CDR3, as DNA: TGCAGCGTTGAAGATGGGACAGGGGGCGAAAAACTGTTTTTT. This codes for CSVEDGTGGEKLFF.

This clonotype was counted at least ten times. The V and J genes are TRBV10-2 and TRBJ2-7, with D perhaps TRBD1 (6 bases). CDR1 is WSHSY, CDR2 SAAADI, per germline. V lost 2 bases to trimming and J lost 5 bases, with 19 bases between them. The CDR3 covers 16 residues. DNA of the CDR3: TGCGCCAGCAGTGAGACCGACAGGCCGGGCATCCACGAGCAGTACTTC. Translating gives CASSETDRPGIHEQYF.

The rearrangement joins TRBV12-3 or TRBV12-4 to TRBJ2-7; a weak D match, TRBD2 (6 bases). V lost 0 bases and J lost 6, with 15 bases in between. The CDR3 contains 15 residues. The CDR3 is CASSLAGRESGEQYF. CDR3 DNA: TGTGCCAGCAGTTTAGCGGGCCGGGAGTCTGGCGAGCAGTACTTC.

The rearrangement joins TRBV29-1 to TRBJ2-7, with 9 bases aligning to TRBD1. With V trimmed by 7 bases and J by 1 base, 8 bases remained unmatched. The CDR3 consists of 14 residues. Per the germline V gene, CDR1 is SQVTM and CDR2 is ANQGSEA. The CDR3 is CSATAGTGSYEQYF. The CDR3 bases are TGCAGCGCTACCGCCGGGACAGGGTCCTACGAGCAGTACTTC.

This clonotype came up a few times. This chain connects TRBV3-1 to TRBJ1-6; 8 nucleotides agree with TRBD1. This CDR3 comprises 13 residues. V shed 9 bases and J 7 bases; nucleotides not matched to a gene: 5. Germline V lookup: CDR1 LGHDT, CDR2 YNNKEL (reference sequence). DNA for the CDR3: TGTGCCAGACGGGACAGGAAAAATTCACCCCTCCACTTT. Protein: CARRDRKNSPLHF.

This clonotype was recorded once. Likely a read error: the CDR3 ends without its conserved phenylalanine or tryptophan. The chain employs TRBV7-3 and TRBJ1-2, with 8 bases that match TRBD1. The CDR3 runs to 13 residues. After removal of 5 bases from V and 4 bases from J, the junction contained 3 bases not matched to a gene. Germline CDR1 is SGHTA and CDR2 is FQGTGA. The CDR3 DNA sequence: TGTGCCAGCAGCACCGACAGGGGCTATGGCTACACCTGT. This gives the protein CASSTDRGYGYTC.

This clonotype was seen a handful of times. This chain links TRBV7-2 with TRBJ2-7; 7 nucleotides align to TRBD2. The V and J ends lost 5 bases and 4 bases, in that order; junction bases with no gene match: 11. Germline-derived CDR1 and CDR2 are SGHTA and FQGNSA. This CDR3 has 15 residues. This CDR3 reads CASSAAGLLIYEQYF. In DNA, the CDR3 is TGTGCCAGCAGCGCCGCGGGACTACTCATATACGAGCAGTACTTC.

The sample holds many counts of this clonotype. The chain has TRBV7-8 and TRBJ1-2; perhaps TRBD1 as D (5 bases). The V gene's germline CDR1 is SGHVS and CDR2 FQNEAQ. V was trimmed by 3 bases and J by 4 bases, leaving 12 bases between them. This CDR3 has 14 residues. This CDR3 reads CASSLGRISYGYTF. DNA of the CDR3: TGTGCCAGCAGCTTGGGACGGATTTCCTATGGCTACACCTTC.

The chain has TRBV15 and TRBJ2-6; the D gene is possibly TRBD1 (6 bases). This CDR3 is 15 amino acids long. V gave up 5 bases and J gave up 11 bases, with 19 bases separating them. Germline assignment: CDR1 LNHNV and CDR2 YYDKDF (reference sequence). For the CDR3, the DNA is TGTGCCACCAGCCCAGCCGGAACAGGGTCCTACGTCCTGACTTTC. Its protein is CATSPAGTGSYVLTF.

The J gene is TRBJ2-2, the V gene TRBV2; TRBD1 agrees at 7 bases. Germline CDR1 SNHLY, CDR2 FYNNEI. The V and J ends lost 3 bases and 4 bases, in that order; junction bases with no gene match: 5. The length of the CDR3 is 15 residues. Written as DNA, the CDR3 is TGTGCCAGCAGTGACCCCGGGACAGCCACCGGGGAGCTGTTTTTT. This gives the protein CASSDPGTATGELFF.

V and J are TRBV7-2 and TRBJ1-3; no firm D call. V was pared by 3 bases and J by 8 bases, with 20 bases between. Germline loops: CDR1 SGHTA, CDR2 FQGNSA. This CDR3 region has 16 residues. The CDR3 reads CASSFGQSPWLDTIYF. In DNA form, the CDR3 reads TGTGCCAGCAGCTTCGGTCAGTCGCCCTGGCTGGACACCATATATTTT.

In this sample, this clonotype turned up a few times. V is TRBV20-1 and J is TRBJ2-7; D unresolved. Germline V CDR1 and CDR2: DFQATT, SNEGSKA (reference sequence). The CDR3 length is 11 residues. Trimming took off 2 bases at V and 4 bases at J, with 6 bases between the two ends. The CDR3 DNA is TGCAGTGCTAGATACTTGTACGAGCAGTACTTC. Residues: CSARYLYEQYF.